This TCR beta chain was sequenced during a study of OX40 agonist ivuxolimab in advanced cancers. Some background on the complete study: Ivuxolimab was a fully human IgG2 agonistic monoclonal antibody targeting the costimulatory receptor OX40 (CD134). Intravenous ivuxolimab was administered to patients every 2 weeks at six dose levels: 0.01, 0.1, 0.3, 1.5, 3 and 10 mg/kg. Among the roughly 50 dose-escalation patients, roughly 20 had hepatocellular carcinoma, approximately 15 melanoma, 9 renal cell carcinoma and 9 head and neck cancer. The dose-escalation cohort was roughly 87% male with a mean age of around 64 years, ranging from about 23 to 85. Patients were allowed to have had prior anti-PD-1, anti-PD-L1 or anti-CTLA-4 therapy, and 40% to 45% of the dose-escalation patients had been treated with checkpoint inhibitors. Partial responses were achieved by three dose-escalation patients, of whom one had hepatocellular carcinoma and two had cutaneous melanoma. The purpose of peripheral TCRbeta sequencing was to test whether ivuxolimab changed TCR sequence diversity and led to clonal T-cell expansion. The paper reports the monotherapy dose-escalation portion (N = 52 patients) of the phase I ivuxolimab trial.

To sequence the TCRbeta CDR3 region, genomic DNA was isolated from the sorted cells. The immunoSEQ Assay was used to sequence the TCRbeta CDR3 regions. This is the immuneACCESS table as TCRdb keeps it, with only in-frame sequences that have V and J called. A part of the clones is gone; compared with another copy, unresolved V genes explain less than half, and the rest is unexplained. This sample has roughly 53,000 clones in its table, and around 83% of those were observed once. In total, the top ten clones hold around 0.65% of the sample. The full study reports these points: Which antigens the clonally expanded peripheral T cells were specific for was not determined. Low levels of normalized T-cell clonal expansion were also shown by some nonresponding patients. After ivuxolimab, CD8+ T cells had more expanded clones than CD4+ T cells on average. At doses of 0.1 to 3.0 mg/kg, clonal expansion of both CD4+ and CD8+ T cells in blood was seen between baseline and week 6. In partial responders in the 0.1-3.0 mg/kg groups, normalized peripheral clonal expansion was found to be among the lowest, especially among CD8+ T cells.

As for this clone: What antigen it recognizes has not been identified. No clone much larger than this one lies a single base away; base qualities are absent.

Trimming removed 6 bases from V and 1 base from J, leaving 9 bases between the germline ends. Including the terminal cysteine and phenylalanine, the CDR3 comprises 14 residues. The sequence is cut down to CDR3 DNA, 42 bases in frame from base 1. Per the germline V gene (reference sequence), MNHEY is the CDR1 and SMNVEV is the CDR2. The trial excluded patients who had a history of autoimmune disease or who were on systemic immunosuppression. Peripheral blood for TCR sequencing was collected from all dose cohorts at baseline, on cycle 4 day 1, and on cycle 7 day 1. The samples were drawn from a first-in-human, open-label, multicenter phase I dose-escalation trial of ivuxolimab. The trial enrolled adults with locally advanced or metastatic head and neck squamous cell, hepatocellular, melanoma or renal cell carcinoma. Before TCR sequencing, CD4+ T cells and CD8+ T cells were sorted from peripheral blood as separate populations.

The receptor's source is an adult with an advanced solid tumor such as melanoma, head and neck, liver or kidney cancer. The source material was CD4+ or CD8+ T cells sorted from blood, sampled in a trial of the OX40 agonist ivuxolimab. The rearranged chain carries TRBV27 and TRBJ2-2; the D gene identity is not certain. The nucleotides read TGTGCCAGCAGCATACCCGGGAACACCGGGGAGCTGTTTTTT. Its product reads: CASSIPGNTGELFF.